The 23 T cell receptor beta chains below all came from one sample that was sequenced in a study of response to subunit inactivated influenza vaccine. TCRdb used MiXCR to reprocess the RT-PCR reads, holding one entry per CDR3 protein. The sample includes 200,000 to 250,000 distinct CDR3 sequences, 9% to 15% of them seen just once. The sequenced sample was non-naive T cells sorted from PBMCs, obtained less than 15 days before vaccination. These receptors were collected from a man aged 50-60 years who received an inactivated influenza vaccine.

This clonotype was counted ten times or more. The rearrangement uses TRBV12-3 or TRBV12-4 and TRBJ2-1; D is uncertain. V lost 2 bases and J lost 6, with 8 bases in between. The CDR3 sequence is 13 residues long. CDR3 region: CASSLRHRNEQFF. The CDR3 nucleotides read TGTGCCAGCAGTTTAAGGCATCGCAATGAGCAGTTCTTC.

This clonotype has a count of ten or more. The gene calls are TRBV3-1 and TRBJ2-1; tentative D call: TRBD2 (6 bases). This CDR3 has 14 amino acids. In germline, CDR1 is LGHDT, CDR2 YNNKEL (reference sequence). V lost 2 bases, J lost 4 bases, and 9 bases lay in between. The CDR3 coding sequence is TGTGCCAGCAGCCAAACGGGACTTTACAATGAGCAGTTCTTC. Translated, it gives CASSQTGLYNEQFF.

This chain connects TRBV6-5 to TRBJ1-1, with D perhaps matching TRBD1 (6 bases). CDR1 is MNHEY and CDR2 is SVGAGI in the germline V gene. V dropped 0 bases and J dropped 0 bases, with 14 bases sitting between them. CDR3 size: 17 residues. In DNA form, the CDR3 reads TGTGCCAGCAGTTACTCGAGTGCTTGGGGGCTGAACACTGAAGCTTTCTTT. It codes for CASSYSSAWGLNTEAFF.

This chain links TRBV10-3 with TRBJ2-2; a weak D match, TRBD2 (6 bases). The V gene lost 6 bases and the J gene lost 1 base, with 9 bases spanning the gap. Germline V gives CDR1 ENHRY, CDR2 SYGVKD. The CDR3 sequence is 14 residues long. The CDR3 region is CAISREKNTGELFF. The CDR3 DNA reads as TGTGCCATCAGCCGGGAGAAGAACACCGGGGAGCTGTTTTTT.

The chain joins TRBV7-2 to TRBJ2-4, with 9 bases identical to TRBD1. Trimming cost V 5 bases and J 12 bases; bases outside gene matches: 11. Germline V CDR1 and CDR2: SGHTA, FQGNSA. The CDR3 runs to 14 residues. In DNA, the CDR3 is TGTGCCAGCAGCCAAGGGGGACAGGGAGTATCTCAGTACTTC. It encodes CASSQGGQGVSQYF.

This clonotype has at least ten counts. V and J are TRBV14 and TRBJ2-1; D tentatively fits TRBD1 or TRBD2 (5 bases each). The length of the CDR3 is 14 residues. The germline V gene has CDR1 SGHDN and CDR2 FVKESK. V was clipped by 4 bases and J by 2 bases, with 9 bases between them. In DNA form, the CDR3 reads TGTGCCAGCAGCCCGGGACGGACCTACAATGAGCAGTTCTTC. This gives the protein CASSPGRTYNEQFF. The full variable domain, in which reference TRBV14 and TRBJ2-1 provide the parts outside the CDR3, is EAGVTQFPSHSVIEKGQTVTLRCDPISGHDNLYWYRRVMGKEIKFLLHFVKESKQDESGMPNNRFLAERTGGTYSTLKVQPAELEDSGVYFCASSPGRTYNEQFFGPGTRLTVL.

This clonotype showed up just a few times. This chain uses TRBV11-3 with TRBJ2-3; no definite D call. The V end was cut by 3 bases, the J end by 0 bases, with 4 bases between. The CDR3 loop spans 13 amino acids. Germline values: CDR1 SGHNT, CDR2 YENEEA. This chain's CDR3 is CASSFGSTDTQYF. The CDR3 DNA reads TGTGCCAGCAGCTTTGGGAGCACAGATACGCAGTATTTT.

At least ten counts were recorded for this clonotype. The chain is built from TRBV30 and TRBJ2-4; D gene uncertain. V was pared by 0 bases and J by 1 base, with 7 bases between. The length of the CDR3 is 14 residues. Germline V gene data show CDR1 as GTSNPN and CDR2 as SVGIG (reference sequence). The CDR3 reads CAWSVSGAKNIQYF. CDR3 in DNA: TGTGCCTGGAGTGTTTCCGGGGCCAAAAACATTCAGTACTTC.

This clonotype came up many times. The chain links TRBV20-1 to TRBJ2-7; D not resolved. The V and J ends lost 0 bases and 3 bases respectively, with 6 bases between them. Germline loops: CDR1 DFQATT, CDR2 SNEGSKA (reference sequence). This CDR3 comprises 12 residues. The CDR3 reads CSARDNGYEQYF. CDR3 nucleotides: TGCAGTGCTAGAGATAACGGCTACGAGCAGTACTTC.

This clonotype was observed a few times. The chain recombines TRBV18 with TRBJ2-7, with D possibly being TRBD1 (5 bases). The V gene lost 0 bases and the J gene lost 4 bases, with 10 bases spanning the gap. CDR3 length: 14 amino acids. Germline V lookup: CDR1 KGHSH, CDR2 LQKENI. The CDR3 DNA reads as TGTGCCAGCTCACCACCGGGGCGGTGGTACGAGCAGTACTTC. The encoded protein is CASSPPGRWYEQYF.

The sample holds many counts of this clonotype. This chain connects TRBV20-1 to TRBJ2-5, with 9 positions matching TRBD1. Germline-derived CDR1 and CDR2 are DFQATT and SNEGSKA (reference sequence). CDR3 length: 14 amino acids. Losses at the gene ends were 2 bases for V and 6 bases for J; bases not matched to a gene: 7. The CDR3 is CSARSTGGSKTQYF. The CDR3 DNA reads TGCAGTGCTAGATCTACAGGGGGCTCGAAGACCCAGTACTTC.

Concerning this clonotype itself: This may come from a read error, since a much larger clone is one base off. The rearrangement uses TRBV5-1 and TRBJ2-3, with D possibly TRBD1 on 6 matching bases. The CDR3 is 15 residues long. Germline CDR1 and CDR2: SGHRS and YFSETQ. Between the trimmed V and J ends, which lost 2 bases and 2 bases, there was a span of 12 bases. This CDR3 reads CASSFRGLNTDTQYF. The CDR3 DNA is TGCGCCAGCAGCTTCAGGGGTCTCAACACAGATACGCAGTATTTT. The full variable domain, rest sourced from reference TRBV5-1 and TRBJ2-3, is KAGVTQTPRYLIKTRGQQVTLSCSPISGHRSVSWYQQTPGQGLQFLFEYFSETQRNKGNFPGRFSGRQFSNSRSEMNVSTLELGDSALYLCASSFRGLNTDTQYFGPGTRLTVL.

This clonotype occurred many times. The CDR3 loop reads CASSFSRGYTF. The CDR3 DNA is TGTGCCAGCAGTTTCTCGAGGGGCTACACCTTC. The chain combines TRBV28 with TRBJ1-2; no reliable D call. The CDR3 is made up of 11 amino acids. Between the trimmed V and J ends, which lost 3 bases and 8 bases, there was a span of 7 bases. CDR1 MDHEN and CDR2 SYDVKM come from the germline V gene.

This clonotype has ten or more counts. The rearrangement uses TRBV5-1 and TRBJ2-2, with D unresolved. Trimming cost V 0 bases and J 6 bases, with 12 bases left between them. Germline assignment: CDR1 SGHRS and CDR2 YFSETQ. This CDR3 is built from 15 residues. CDR3 in amino acids: CASSLESPPAGELFF. The CDR3 DNA is TGCGCCAGCAGCTTGGAGAGCCCCCCGGCCGGGGAGCTGTTTTTT.

This clonotype was seen many times. The chain couples TRBV5-5 to TRBJ2-7, with TRBD2 matching over 10 bases. V trimming: 4 bases; J trimming: 4 bases; junction bases outside the gene matches: 8. The CDR3 contains 15 residues. Germline-derived CDR1 and CDR2 are SGHKS and YYEKEE (reference sequence). The chain's CDR3 is CASSGPHSGRYEQYF. CDR3 coding DNA: TGTGCCAGCAGCGGGCCCCATAGCGGGAGGTACGAGCAGTACTTC.

The J gene is TRBJ1-2, the V gene TRBV12-3 or TRBV12-4, with 8 nucleotides matching TRBD1. The CDR3 is made up of 13 amino acids. The ends lost 4 bases at V and 9 bases at J; junction bases unmatched: 7. This chain's CDR3 is CASSSGTGLSYTF. The CDR3 DNA reads as TGTGCCAGCAGTTCTGGGACAGGACTTAGCTACACCTTC.

The chain couples TRBV5-1 to TRBJ2-5; TRBD2 matches 7 bases. This CDR3 has 14 residues. Germline trimming cut 6 bases from V and 2 bases from J; bases unmatched to any gene: 7. CDR1 and CDR2 from the germline V gene are SGHRS and YFSETQ. CDR3 protein: CASKTSELQETQYF. CDR3 DNA sequence: TGCGCCAGCAAAACTAGCGAGTTACAAGAGACCCAGTACTTC.

This chain joins TRBV7-2 and TRBJ2-4; D is unclear. Trimming took 3 bases from V and 7 from J, leaving 10 bases between them. Germline CDR1 reads SGHTA; CDR2 reads FQGNSA. This CDR3 has 13 amino acids. CDR3 sequence: CASSFNIINIQYF. The CDR3 nucleotides read TGTGCCAGCAGCTTTAATATCATTAACATTCAGTACTTC.

A note on this clonotype: One junction end does not reproduce the germline sequence, and a read error may be involved. J is TRBJ1-1 and V is TRBV4-2, with no clear D. This CDR3 contains 12 residues. The germline V gene encodes CDR1 LGHNA and CDR2 YNFKEQ. The CDR3: CASSQESGPRIF. The CDR3, as DNA: TGTGCCAGCAGCCAAGAGTCGGGCCCCCGGATCTTT.

The table lists this clonotype with a few counts. The chain uses TRBV5-1 and TRBJ2-1; perhaps D is TRBD1 or TRBD2 (5 bases each). The V gene lost 3 bases and the J gene lost 5 bases, with 27 bases spanning the gap. CDR1 is SGHRS and CDR2 is YFSETQ in the germline V gene. The CDR3 is made up of 19 amino acids. The DNA for the CDR3 is TGCGCCAGCAGCTCCCCCGTGAGCCCGGGGACGTCGGCTCACAATGAGCAGTTCTTC. Residues: CASSSPVSPGTSAHNEQFF.

This clonotype was seen repeatedly, ten times or more. CDR3 amino acids: CSAGKRLATTDTQYF. The CDR3 region has the DNA TGCAGTGCTGGGAAAAGACTAGCTACCACAGATACGCAGTATTTT. J is TRBJ2-3 and V is TRBV20-1, with 7 bases identical to TRBD2. CDR1 and CDR2 (germline): DFQATT, SNEGSKA (reference sequence). V trimming: 5 bases; J trimming: 2 bases; junction bases outside the gene matches: 10. This CDR3 has 15 residues.

This clonotype was seen a few times. The J gene is TRBJ1-1, the V gene TRBV7-2, with D unresolved. CDR3 length: 14 amino acids. Trimming cost V 2 bases and J 1 base, with 8 bases left between them. The germline CDR1 and CDR2 sequences are SGHTA and FQGNSA. CDR3 nucleotides: TGTGCCAGCAGCTTACATGCGGGGAACACTGAAGCTTTCTTT. The encoded protein is CASSLHAGNTEAFF.

The chain carries TRBV5-5 and TRBJ2-5, with no clear D. The CDR3 has 14 amino acids. Germline values: CDR1 SGHKS, CDR2 YYEKEE (reference sequence). V was trimmed by 3 bases and J by 5 bases, leaving 14 bases between them. CDR3 loop: CASSSHQPRETQYF. The DNA for the CDR3 is TGTGCCAGCAGCTCCCACCAACCACGGGAGACCCAGTACTTC.